Each of the 19 T cell receptor beta chains below was sequenced from the same sample in a study of blood T cell repertoires in COVID-19. Repertoires were generated with immunoSEQ multiplex PCR, while TCRdb's copy carries only in-frame clones and drops some. Seen here are about 170,000 clones, approximately 82% observed once, and the top ten hold about 4.4%. Sequencing used PBMCs or T cells enriched from blood (not recorded which). The source of these receptors is a woman aged 50 to 60 who had recovered from COVID-19.

The chain is built from TRBV6-2 or TRBV6-3 and TRBJ2-7; a weak D match, TRBD2 (6 bases). Trimming removed 6 bases from V and 4 bases from J, with 16 bases in between. Germline lookup yields CDR1 MNHEY and CDR2 SVGEGT. The CDR3 runs 14 residues. The CDR3 DNA reads as TGTGCCAGCAGCTCCGGGACTGGCTTTTACGAGCAGTACGTC. Its translation is CASSSGTGFYEQYV.

V gene TRBV14 combines with J gene TRBJ1-2, with 8 positions matching TRBD1. Looked up from germline, CDR1 is SGHDN and CDR2 is FVKESK. The CDR3 has 16 residues. V lost 5 bases, J lost 5 bases, and 13 bases stayed unmatched. CDR3 in amino acids: CASSGTGGKSFYGYTF. CDR3 coding DNA: TGTGCCAGCAGCGGAACAGGGGGGAAATCTTTTTATGGCTACACCTTC.

The rearrangement uses TRBV12-3 or TRBV12-4 and TRBJ1-2; 7 bases line up with TRBD1. This CDR3 has 13 residues. With V trimmed by 6 bases and J by 2 bases, 3 bases remained unmatched. The CDR3 sequence is CASSLGQNYGYTF. The CDR3 nucleotides read TGTGCCAGCAGCCTGGGACAGAACTATGGCTACACCTTC.

The chain uses TRBV13 and TRBJ1-1, with 8 bases fitting TRBD1. The CDR3 is 17 residues long. Germline assignment: CDR1 PRHDT and CDR2 FYEKMQ (reference sequence). Trimming cost V 1 base and J 3 bases; bases outside gene matches: 10. The CDR3 loop is CASSLDPDRGWDTEAFF. The CDR3 DNA follows: TGTGCCAGCAGCTTAGACCCCGACAGGGGTTGGGACACTGAAGCTTTCTTT. Based on the CDR3 plus reference TRBV13 and TRBJ1-1, the full variable domain is AAGVIQSPRHLIKEKRETATLKCYPIPRHDTVYWYQQGPGQDPQFLISFYEKMQSDKGSIPDRFSAQQFSDYHSELNMSSLELGDSALYFCASSLDPDRGWDTEAFFGQGTRLTVV.

The V and J genes are TRBV29-1 and TRBJ1-1; 7 bases agree with TRBD1. This CDR3 spans 12 amino acids. Losses at the gene ends were 3 bases for V and 4 bases for J; bases not matched to a gene: 2. Germline loops: CDR1 SQVTM, CDR2 ANQGSEA. The CDR3, as DNA: TGCAGCGTTGAGACAGGGTTCACTGAAGCTTTCTTT. Residues: CSVETGFTEAFF.

This chain connects TRBV7-9 to TRBJ2-1; D not resolved. CDR3 size: 15 residues. Germline CDR1 is SEHNR and CDR2 is FQNEAQ (reference sequence). The germline V and J ends were trimmed by 1 base and 6 bases, with 13 bases remaining between them. The CDR3 region is CASSLGTRPGNEQFF. The CDR3 nucleotides read TGTGCCAGCAGCTTAGGAACCCGCCCAGGCAATGAGCAGTTCTTC.

CDR3 residues: CASYRIGQGHYGYTF. CDR3 nucleotide sequence: TGTGCCAGCTACCGCATTGGACAGGGGCACTATGGCTACACCTTC. The V gene is TRBV2, the J gene TRBJ1-2; 9 bases are shared with TRBD1. V lost 8 bases and J lost 3; bases outside the gene matches: 10. The CDR3 is 15 residues long. Per germline, CDR1 SNHLY and CDR2 FYNNEI.

J is TRBJ1-2 and V is TRBV24-1; tentatively, D is TRBD1 (6 bases). Germline V gene data show CDR1 as KGHDR and CDR2 as SFDVKD. Trimming stripped 2 bases from V and 4 bases from J, with 19 bases between. The CDR3 has 17 amino acids. The CDR3 DNA reads TGTGCCACCAGTGATTCGGGGGGGCAGGGAAACGGCTATGGCTACACCTTC. Protein: CATSDSGGQGNGYGYTF.

The count of this clone is one. This chain connects TRBV18 to TRBJ2-5; D not certain. The V end was cut by 3 bases, the J end by 0 bases, with 5 bases between. Germline CDR1 KGHSH, CDR2 LQKENI. This CDR3 is built from 13 residues. The CDR3 sequence: CASSPIDQETQYF. In DNA, the CDR3 is TGTGCCAGCTCACCCATAGACCAAGAGACCCAGTACTTC.

The V gene is TRBV28, the J gene TRBJ1-5; 7 nucleotides line up with TRBD1. From germline, CDR1 is MDHEN and CDR2 SYDVKM. The CDR3 extends over 17 amino acids. V gave up 5 bases and J gave up 4 bases; unmatched junction bases: 14. CDR3 nucleotides: TGTGCCAGCAGTCGGAGGGGGCTTATTTCCCCAAATCAGCCCCAGCATTTT. It is translated as CASSRRGLISPNQPQHF.

The V and J genes are TRBV5-4 and TRBJ1-4; TRBD1 aligns across 7 bases. Germline CDR1 and CDR2: SGHNT and YYREEE (reference sequence). With V trimmed by 1 base and J by 5 bases, 2 bases remained unmatched. This CDR3 spans 14 amino acids. The chain's CDR3 is CASSLTGANEKLFF. DNA for the CDR3: TGTGCCAGCAGCTTGACAGGGGCAAATGAAAAACTGTTTTTT. The variable domain in full, with the rest retrieved from reference TRBV5-4 and TRBJ1-4, is ETGVTQSPTHLIKTRGQQVTLRCSSQSGHNTVSWYQQALGQGPQFIFQYYREEENGRGNFPPRFSGLQFPNYSSELNVNALELDDSALYLCASSLTGANEKLFFGSGTQLSVL.

The chain carries TRBV27 and TRBJ2-1; TRBD2 might be the D (6 bases). Trimming stripped 8 bases from V and 15 bases from J, with 17 bases between. CDR3 length: 11 amino acids. The germline gives CDR1 MNHEY, CDR2 SMNVEV (reference sequence). Written as DNA, the CDR3 is TGTGCCAGCCAGGGAGAGGGACTCCCGTTCTTC. Translating it yields CASQGEGLPFF.

The chain combines TRBV18 with TRBJ2-2; the D gene is possibly TRBD1 (5 bases). This CDR3 spans 13 amino acids. Germline V gives CDR1 KGHSH, CDR2 LQKENI. Trimming stripped 3 bases from V and 5 bases from J, with 7 bases between. The CDR3 region has the DNA TGTGCCAGCTCACCGACAGAGACCGGGGAGCTGTTTTTT. Its translation is CASSPTETGELFF.

The chain links TRBV15 to TRBJ2-1, with 7 bases aligning to TRBD2. Germline V gene sequence: CDR1 LNHNV, CDR2 YYDKDF (reference sequence). Trimming at V came to 0 bases and at J to 10 bases, leaving 9 bases not matched to a gene. CDR3 length equals 15 residues. CDR3 coding DNA: TGTGCCACCAGCAGAGATCGGGGAGCGGGGTTGGAGCAGTTCTTC. This translates into CATSRDRGAGLEQFF.

Only one count was recorded for this clone. CDR3 sequence (DNA): TGTGCCAGCAGCCAGAGTGAGACCCAGTACTTC. It translates to CASSQSETQYF. The rearrangement joins TRBV14 to TRBJ2-5; D is uncertain. V was cut by 3 bases and J by 5 bases, with 4 bases left in between. The CDR3 has 11 residues. CDR1 is SGHDN, CDR2 FVKESK, per germline.

The sample holds a few counts of this clone. The rearrangement joins TRBV6-1 to TRBJ2-5; 11 bases map to TRBD2. The CDR3 totals 15 residues. The V segment lost 3 bases and the J segment 2 bases; nucleotides outside the gene matches: 2. Per germline, CDR1 MNHNS and CDR2 SASEGT. The CDR3 DNA follows: TGTGCCAGCAGTGAGATAGCGGGAGGGCAAGAGACCCAGTACTTC. This encodes CASSEIAGGQETQYF.

This clone was detected only once. The same CDR3 also results from other DNA sequences found in this sample. The CDR3 region has the DNA TGCGCCAGCAGCTTGGCGGGGGGCACAGATACGCAGTATTTT. It is translated as CASSLAGGTDTQYF. The rearrangement joins TRBV5-1 to TRBJ2-3; possibly TRBD2 for D (6 bases). V was clipped by 0 bases and J by 1 base, with 6 bases between them. This CDR3 is built from 14 residues. In germline, CDR1 is SGHRS, CDR2 YFSETQ.

The V gene is TRBV18, the J gene TRBJ1-5, with D possibly TRBD1 on 5 matching bases. Trimming removed 2 bases at V and 1 base at J, with 12 bases between. The CDR3 loop spans 16 amino acids. Germline V gene data show CDR1 as KGHSH and CDR2 as LQKENI. The CDR3 here is CASSPFSGGSNQPQHF. The CDR3 DNA sequence: TGTGCCAGCTCACCATTTTCGGGGGGAAGCAATCAGCCCCAGCATTTT.

The chain couples TRBV2 to TRBJ2-5; TRBD2 agrees at 8 bases. V shed 0 bases, J shed 7 bases, and the junction held 13 bases outside the gene matches. CDR1 and CDR2 from the germline V gene are SNHLY and FYNNEI. The CDR3 sequence is 17 residues long. This chain's CDR3 is CASSEAQGGTSQGTQYF. CDR3 sequence (DNA): TGTGCCAGCAGTGAAGCGCAGGGCGGGACTAGTCAGGGGACCCAGTACTTC.